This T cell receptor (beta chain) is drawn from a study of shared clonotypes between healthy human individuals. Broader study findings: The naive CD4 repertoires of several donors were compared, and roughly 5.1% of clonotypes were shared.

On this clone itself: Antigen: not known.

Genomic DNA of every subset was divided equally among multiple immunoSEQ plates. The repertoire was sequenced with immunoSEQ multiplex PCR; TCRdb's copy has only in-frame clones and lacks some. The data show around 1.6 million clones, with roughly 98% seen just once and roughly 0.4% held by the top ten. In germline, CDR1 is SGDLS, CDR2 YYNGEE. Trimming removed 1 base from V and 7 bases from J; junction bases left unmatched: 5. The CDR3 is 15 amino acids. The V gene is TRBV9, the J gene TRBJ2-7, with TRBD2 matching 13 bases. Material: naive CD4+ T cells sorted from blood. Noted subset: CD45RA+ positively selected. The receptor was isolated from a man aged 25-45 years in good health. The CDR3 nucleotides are TGTGCCAGCAGCGTAAGGCCGGGACTAGCGGGAGAGCAGTACTTC. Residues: CASSVRPGLAGEQYF.